This TCR beta chain was identified in a study of control samples from healthy donors and cancer patients (dated by TCRdb to 2019 to 2021). Comments on this clone: The antigen this receptor binds is unknown. It has no much larger one-base neighbor in the sample; base qualities were not kept.

For CDR1 and CDR2, the germline V gene (reference sequence) lists LGHDT and YNNKEL. The CDR3 starts with the cysteine, ends with the phenylalanine, and has 14 residues. Here the CDR3 DNA is all that survives: 42 bases in frame from base 1. V is clipped by 4 bases and J by 3 bases, and the sequence between their germline boundaries is 12 bases long. Libraries were made using the immunoSEQ multiplex PCR assay. TCRdb limited this immuneACCESS table to in-frame rearrangements with V and J called. A share of clones is missing; checked studies link under half to unresolved V genes, and the rest is unexplained. In all, the sample holds roughly 170,000 clones, and about 90% of those were seen once. Of the sample, 4.5% to 6% falls within the top ten clones.

This TCR came from a woman aged 25 to 45 in good health. Sequenced input: blood. This sequence uses TRBV3-1 (or the pseudogene TRBV3-2) and TRBJ2-5, with an unclear D gene assignment. The CDR3 in this case is CASSLLTREETQYF. In nucleotide form, the sequence is TGTGCCAGCAGCCTCCTAACACGTGAAGAGACCCAGTACTTC.